The 26 T cell receptor beta chains below all came from one sample that was sequenced in a study of cytomegalovirus exposure and HLA in healthy donors. 60 Vbeta and 13 Jbeta primers were used in PCR. The table came from immunoSEQ multiplex PCR; TCRdb's copy has only in-frame clones and leaves some out. The sample has approximately 130,000 clones, roughly 80% seen once. The specimen was PBMCs. The receptors come from a man in his thirties or forties in good health and CMV-seronegative.

V and J are TRBV5-1 and TRBJ1-1; D ambiguous. CDR1 and CDR2 (germline): SGHRS, YFSETQ. The ends were cut back, 3 bases at V and 6 bases at J, with 15 bases in the middle. The CDR3 is made up of 14 amino acids. The CDR3 spells CASSSRIEGAEAFF. CDR3 bases: TGCGCCAGCAGCTCCCGGATCGAGGGCGCTGAAGCTTTCTTT.

V gene TRBV18 combines with J gene TRBJ1-5; D gene uncertain. The ends were cut back, 6 bases at V and 3 bases at J, with 15 bases in the middle. The CDR3 totals 15 residues. Germline CDR1 is KGHSH and CDR2 is LQKENI. For the CDR3, the DNA is TGTGCCAGCTCCGTGCTGGCCTCAAACAATCAGCCCCAGCATTTT. Encoded protein: CASSVLASNNQPQHF.

For the CDR3, the DNA is TGTGCCAGCAGGCGGGGGACACACGGGGAGACCCAGTACTTC. It encodes CASRRGTHGETQYF. The gene calls are TRBV28 and TRBJ2-5, with D possibly matching TRBD2 (7 bases). Germline V gene sequence: CDR1 MDHEN, CDR2 SYDVKM. Trimming left V 6 bases short and J 5 bases short, with 16 bases between. The CDR3 totals 14 residues.

This sequence joins TRBV7-2 and TRBJ2-3, with 10 bases lining up with TRBD1. The CDR3 is 16 residues long. The trim removed 5 bases at V and 8 bases at J, leaving 13 bases unmatched. Germline assignment: CDR1 SGHTA and CDR2 FQGNSA. CDR3 DNA sequence: TGTGCCAGCAGCAGCCGGGACAGGGGTGGGGTAGGTACGCAGTATTTT. Protein product: CASSSRDRGGVGTQYF.

This clone was counted a single time. The chain links TRBV6-4 to TRBJ1-6, with D possibly being TRBD1 (6 bases). The CDR3 runs to 14 residues. Trimming took off 4 bases at V and 10 bases at J, with 14 bases between the two ends. Germline values: CDR1 MRHNA, CDR2 SNTAGT. The CDR3 region has the DNA TGTGCCAGCAGTGTTACAGGGCAGCTCTCACCCCTCCACTTT. Translation gives CASSVTGQLSPLHF.

This chain joins TRBV27 and TRBJ2-7; possibly TRBD2 for D (7 bases). Trimming took off 5 bases at V and 3 bases at J, with 17 bases between the two ends. Germline assignment: CDR1 MNHEY and CDR2 SMNVEV (reference sequence). CDR3 length equals 15 residues. CDR3 sequence: CASSARRGPDYEQYF. The DNA for the CDR3 is TGTGCCAGCAGTGCAAGGCGGGGGCCCGACTACGAGCAGTACTTC.

This chain uses TRBV9 with TRBJ2-3, with 8 positions matching TRBD1. This CDR3 is 17 amino acids long. Germline lookup yields CDR1 SGDLS and CDR2 YYNGEE. V gave up 0 bases and J gave up 5 bases; unmatched junction bases: 11. The CDR3 loop reads CASSVVSGQVIGDTQYF. Written as DNA, the CDR3 is TGTGCCAGCAGCGTAGTGTCGGGACAGGTAATTGGAGATACGCAGTATTTT.

In this sample, this clone turned up once. The chain recombines TRBV7-2 with TRBJ2-7, with 8 bases aligning to TRBD2. The CDR3 has 15 residues. CDR1 SGHTA and CDR2 FQGNSA come from the germline V gene. V was clipped by 4 bases and J by 4 bases; unmatched bases: 9. This CDR3 reads CASSSRSGGVYEQYF. The CDR3 DNA reads as TGTGCCAGCAGCTCAAGGAGCGGGGGTGTGTACGAGCAGTACTTC.

V is TRBV13 and J is TRBJ1-1; D might be TRBD1 (5 bases). Germline CDR1 reads PRHDT; CDR2 reads FYEKMQ (reference sequence). This CDR3 comprises 14 residues. V gave up 6 bases and J gave up 10 bases, with 21 bases separating them. CDR3 bases: TGTGCCAGCAGGAAGTTCCTGGGGGACTCAGGAGCTTTCTTT. This codes for CASRKFLGDSGAFF.

This clone was counted only a few times. The chain joins TRBV19 to TRBJ1-5, with D maybe TRBD1 (6 bases). Trimming took 11 bases from V and 4 from J, leaving 12 bases between them. The CDR3 has 12 amino acids. The germline V gene has CDR1 LNHDA and CDR2 SQIVND (reference sequence). The CDR3 here is CASSGQNQPQHF. The CDR3 nucleotides read TGTGCCTCGTCCGGACAGAATCAGCCCCAGCATTTT.

This clone was found once. The rearrangement links TRBV5-1 to TRBJ2-1; 10 bases are a match to TRBD2. CDR1 is SGHRS, CDR2 YFSETQ, per germline. Germline trimming cut 5 bases from V and 4 bases from J; bases unmatched to any gene: 9. The length of the CDR3 is 16 residues. The CDR3 reads CASRQELAGPYNEQFF. The DNA of the CDR3 is TGCGCCAGCAGGCAGGAACTAGCGGGGCCATACAATGAGCAGTTCTTC.

The gene calls are TRBV2 and TRBJ2-3; D possibly corresponds to TRBD1 (5 bases). V was pared by 4 bases and J by 3 bases, with 14 bases between. Germline values: CDR1 SNHLY, CDR2 FYNNEI. This CDR3 spans 15 amino acids. Here the CDR3 reads CASSALTASTDTQYF. CDR3 DNA sequence: TGTGCCAGCAGTGCCCTGACAGCGTCGACAGATACGCAGTATTTT.

V is TRBV5-1 and J is TRBJ1-1; 7 bases align to TRBD1. Germline V lookup: CDR1 SGHRS, CDR2 YFSETQ. The CDR3 sequence is 14 residues long. The V and J ends lost 4 bases and 2 bases, in that order; junction bases with no gene match: 5. CDR3 sequence: CASSPGQTNTEAFF. The CDR3 coding sequence is TGCGCCAGCAGCCCGGGACAGACTAACACTGAAGCTTTCTTT.

The gene calls are TRBV15 and TRBJ2-2; possible D gene TRBD2, 5 bases. Looked up from germline, CDR1 is LNHNV and CDR2 is YYDKDF (reference sequence). The length of the CDR3 is 17 residues. V lost 0 bases, J lost 0 bases, and 11 bases lay in between. CDR3 in amino acids: CATSRDRGDPNTGELFF. The DNA for the CDR3 is TGTGCCACCAGCAGAGATCGGGGAGACCCGAACACCGGGGAGCTGTTTTTT. Drawing the rest from reference TRBV15 and TRBJ2-2, the complete variable domain is DAMVIQNPRYQVTQFGKPVTLSCSQTLNHNVMYWYQQKSSQAPKLLFHYYDKDFNNEADTPDNFQSRRPNTSFCFLDIRSPGLGDTAMYLCATSRDRGDPNTGELFFGEGSRLTVL.

The rearrangement links TRBV5-6 to TRBJ2-3; 8 bases fit TRBD2. Trimming cost V 1 base and J 3 bases; bases outside gene matches: 4. The CDR3 runs to 15 residues. Germline-derived CDR1 and CDR2 are SGHDT and YYEEEE. CDR3 sequence (DNA): TGTGCCAGCAGCTTGCCGGGACTAGAGACAGATACGCAGTATTTT. It specifies CASSLPGLETDTQYF.

The J gene is TRBJ2-5, the V gene TRBV2, with D perhaps TRBD1 (6 bases). Trimming took off 7 bases at V and 11 bases at J, with 20 bases between the two ends. This CDR3 spans 13 amino acids. Looked up from germline, CDR1 is SNHLY and CDR2 is FYNNEI. Here the CDR3 reads CASNRDGLQEQYF. The CDR3 region has the DNA TGTGCCAGCAACAGGGACGGCCTTCAGGAGCAGTACTTC.

The gene calls are TRBV5-1 and TRBJ1-5; 7 nucleotides line up with TRBD1. V was pared by 4 bases and J by 2 bases, with 3 bases of the junction left unmatched. Per the germline V gene, CDR1 is SGHRS and CDR2 is YFSETQ. The CDR3 sequence is 14 residues long. The CDR3, as DNA: TGCGCCAGCAGCGTAACAGGGGGCAATCAGCCCCAGCATTTT. Its translation is CASSVTGGNQPQHF.

The rearrangement uses TRBV7-9 and TRBJ1-2, with 12 bases fitting TRBD1. The CDR3 totals 16 residues. The ends lost 6 bases at V and 4 bases at J; junction bases unmatched: 9. In germline, CDR1 is SEHNR, CDR2 FQNEAQ (reference sequence). CDR3 sequence reads: CASSVTGTGGLYGYTF. In nucleotides, the CDR3 is TGTGCCAGCAGTGTCACCGGGACAGGGGGCCTCTATGGCTACACCTTC.

The genes are TRBV27 and TRBJ1-2; 9 nucleotides match TRBD1. J gave up 4 bases and V 3 bases, and 6 bases lay outside the gene matches. CDR1 is MNHEY, CDR2 SMNVEV, per germline (reference sequence). There are 15 residues in the CDR3. CDR3 bases: TGTGCCAGCAGTTTGGGGACAGGGTTGGGCTATGGCTACACCTTC. It specifies CASSLGTGLGYGYTF.

The gene calls are TRBV27 and TRBJ2-1, with 7 bases that match TRBD1. Germline values: CDR1 MNHEY, CDR2 SMNVEV (reference sequence). J gave up 9 bases and V 3 bases, and 8 bases lay outside the gene matches. The CDR3 totals 14 residues. The CDR3 DNA reads TGTGCCAGCAGTTTTCCGGGACAGACAATTGAGCAGTTCTTC. It codes for CASSFPGQTIEQFF.

The rearrangement joins TRBV27 to TRBJ2-7; the match to TRBD2 covers 7 bases. Germline loops: CDR1 MNHEY, CDR2 SMNVEV (reference sequence). J lost 2 bases, V lost 3 bases, and 4 bases had no gene match. The length of the CDR3 is 14 residues. CDR3 in amino acids: CASSFASGTYEQYF. The DNA for the CDR3 is TGTGCCAGCAGTTTTGCTAGCGGAACCTACGAGCAGTACTTC.

V usage is TRBV10-2 and J usage is TRBJ2-7, with TRBD2 matching over 8 bases. The V gene end was trimmed by 6 bases and the J gene end by 4 bases; junction bases not matched to a gene: 2. CDR3 size: 12 residues. CDR1 and CDR2 (germline): WSHSY, SAAADI. The CDR3 DNA reads as TGCGCCAGCAGACTAGCGGATTACGAGCAGTACTTC. This encodes CASRLADYEQYF.

This chain links TRBV5-8 with TRBJ1-5; D remains ambiguous. Germline-derived CDR1 and CDR2 are SGHTS and YDEGEE. The CDR3 consists of 15 residues. Between the trimmed V and J ends, which lost 0 bases and 0 bases, there was a span of 7 bases. The CDR3 region is CASSLGHSSNQPQHF. In DNA form, the CDR3 reads TGTGCCAGCAGCTTGGGTCACAGTAGCAATCAGCCCCAGCATTTT.

The chain recombines TRBV25-1 with TRBJ2-7; TRBD2 agrees at 9 bases. Germline V gene sequence: CDR1 MGHDK, CDR2 SYGVNS. J lost 7 bases, V lost 2 bases, and 12 bases had no gene match. CDR3 length: 16 amino acids. CDR3 residues: CASSELGGGGGSEQYF. DNA for the CDR3: TGTGCCAGCAGTGAACTCGGCGGGGGGGGCGGGAGTGAGCAGTACTTC.

The rearrangement uses TRBV5-4 and TRBJ2-7; 8 positions agree with TRBD2. The V gene end was trimmed by 0 bases and the J gene end by 0 bases; junction bases not matched to a gene: 11. The CDR3 is 18 amino acids. Germline CDR1 reads SGHNT; CDR2 reads YYREEE (reference sequence). CDR3: CASSLAGLVGPTSYEQYF. The CDR3 DNA is TGTGCCAGCAGCTTGGCGGGACTAGTTGGACCAACCTCCTACGAGCAGTACTTC.

Note on this clone: The final CDR3 position lacks the conserved phenylalanine or tryptophan, pointing to a likely read error. The genes are TRBV28 and TRBJ1-1, with TRBD1 as a possible D gene (5 bases). The CDR3 covers 15 residues. The V gene lost 1 base and the J gene lost 5 bases, with 14 bases spanning the gap. Per the germline V gene, CDR1 is MDHEN and CDR2 is SYDVKM. The CDR3 region is CASSLYVGGFTEAFL. CDR3 DNA sequence: TGTGCCAGCAGTTTATACGTGGGGGGATTTACTGAAGCTTTCCTT.